The rows below give T cell receptor beta chains drawn from one sample of a study of blood T cell repertoires in COVID-19. Sequencing used immunoSEQ multiplex PCR; TCRdb keeps in-frame clones, though not all of them. The sample yields roughly 400,000 clones, about 88% seen once. The material sequenced was PBMCs or T cells enriched from blood (not recorded which). Source of these receptors: a woman between 18 and 29 years old who had been exposed to COVID-19. Both conserved end residues are part of each CDR3. A D gene is named only where the DNA matches it firmly. Only part of the rows carry a size: once, few, many, or a class if the clone is expanded.

DNA | CDR3 | J | V | D | size
TGCGCCAGCAGCGCCCGACAGGGGAACTATGGCTACACCTTC | CASSARQGNYGYTF | TRBJ1-2 | TRBV5-1 | TRBD1 | .
TGTGCCTGGAGTCCACAGGTGAACACTGAAGCTTTCTTT | CAWSPQVNTEAFF | TRBJ1-1 | TRBV30 | . | .
TGCAGTGCTCACGGTGGTGGCTACACCTTC | CSAHGGGYTF | TRBJ1-2 | TRBV20-1 | . | few
TGTGCCAGCAGCGTATCAGGGGGCCTCTATGGCTACACCTTC | CASSVSGGLYGYTF | TRBJ1-2 | TRBV9 | TRBD1 | few
TGTGCCAGCAGTGAGTCCGGGACAGGGAACACTGAAGCTTTCTTT | CASSESGTGNTEAFF | TRBJ1-1 | TRBV28 | TRBD1 | .
TGTGCCAGCAGCCTGGGGGCCCCGAACACTGAAGCTTTCTTT | CASSLGAPNTEAFF | TRBJ1-1 | TRBV5-6 | . | .
TGTGCCAGCAGTAGACAACCTACCCCAGGAACTGAAGCTTTCTTT | CASSRQPTPGTEAFF | TRBJ1-1 | TRBV6-5 | . | .
TGTGCCAGCAGTGACCCAGGGGGCCCTCACAATGAGCAGTTCTTC | CASSDPGGPHNEQFF | TRBJ2-1 | TRBV6-1 | TRBD1 | .
TGTGCCAGCAGCCAAGATTCGTACGAGCAGTACTTC | CASSQDSYEQYF | TRBJ2-7 | TRBV4-2 | . | few
TGTGCCAGCAGCCAAGATTTTCTAGGACAGGACTACGAGCAGTACTTC | CASSQDFLGQDYEQYF | TRBJ2-7 | TRBV3-1/TRBV3-2 | TRBD1 | .
TGTGCCAGCAGACGACTAGCGTCGACCAGCTCTGGGGCCAACGTCCTGACTTTC | CASRRLASTSSGANVLTF | TRBJ2-6 | TRBV6-6 | TRBD2 | .
TGTGCCATCAGTTATCAACCGGGACAGGGGAGCTATGGCTACACCTTC | CAISYQPGQGSYGYTF | TRBJ1-2 | TRBV10-3 | TRBD1 | few
TGTGCCAGCAGCCCCGTAGTTAGGGGTTGGGGAAATCAGCCCCAGCATTTT | CASSPVVRGWGNQPQHF | TRBJ1-5 | TRBV7-4 | . | .
TGTGCCAGCAGCCAAGCAGGCGACAGGCAAAACACTGAAGCTTTCTTT | CASSQAGDRQNTEAFF | TRBJ1-1 | TRBV4-2 | . | .
TGTGCCAGCAGCTTAGGGGGTAGCGGGCCATACGAGCAGTACTTC | CASSLGGSGPYEQYF | TRBJ2-7 | TRBV13 | TRBD2 | .
TGTGCCAGCAGTCCCGACAGGATTAGTTACAATGAGCAGTTCTTC | CASSPDRISYNEQFF | TRBJ2-1 | TRBV28 | . | .
TGTGCCAGCACCCCACTAGCGGGGGGTTCCTACAATGAGCAGTTCTTC | CASTPLAGGSYNEQFF | TRBJ2-1 | TRBV7-2 | TRBD2 | .